Reported below is one T cell receptor (beta chain). These data belong to a study of shared clonotypes between healthy human individuals. The V gene's germline CDR1 is LNHNV and CDR2 YYDKDF (reference sequence). This CDR3 has 12 residues. Trimming left V 5 bases short and J 3 bases short, with 8 bases between. Assay: immunoSEQ multiplex PCR; the TCRdb copy retains only in-frame clones and omits some. The data show around 500,000 clones, roughly 85% seen once. The receptor comes from a woman in her 40s in good health. Some clones in this sample may be carry-over from other donors' samples. This rearrangement joins TRBV15 to TRBJ2-7; perhaps TRBD2 as D (6 bases). The sequenced material came from PBMCs. In nucleotides, the CDR3 is TGTGCCACCAGCGGAGGGGACTACGAGCAGTACTTC. Translating gives CATSGGDYEQYF.